Listed below are T cell receptor beta chains from one sample, sequenced in a study of response to subunit inactivated influenza vaccine. From the RT-PCR reads, TCRdb called clonotypes with MiXCR, one entry per CDR3 protein. In the table there are 500,000 to 750,000 distinct CDR3 sequences, around 15% of which are singletons. Sequenced material: PBMCs from blood, taken about 13 days after vaccination. The source is a man aged 50 to 60 who received an inactivated influenza vaccine. Each CDR3 is given with its conserved first and last residue. A D gene is named only where the DNA matches it firmly. Only some rows state a clone size, as once, few, many or a class for expanded clones.

v_gene,abundance,d_gene,j_gene,CDR3aa,CDR3nt
TRBV5-1,many,.,TRBJ1-1,CASSLGGVLATEAFF,TGCGCCAGCAGCCTTGGGGGGGTGCTGGCCACTGAAGCTTTCTTT
TRBV6-2/TRBV6-3,few,TRBD1,TRBJ2-7,CASSYGMPGQAYEQYF,TGTGCCAGCAGTTACGGGATGCCGGGACAGGCCTACGAGCAGTACTTC
TRBV6-2/TRBV6-3,few,.,TRBJ1-5,CASSYLKGRGFNQPQHF,TGTGCCAGCAGTTACTTGAAGGGCAGGGGCTTCAATCAGCCCCAGCATTTT
TRBV6-2/TRBV6-3,.,.,TRBJ2-7,CASSYPAWDEQYF,TGTGCCAGCAGTTACCCCGCTTGGGACGAGCAGTACTTC
TRBV6-5,.,TRBD2,TRBJ2-5,CASSYPGEGLRETQYF,TGTGCCAGCAGTTACCCGGGGGAGGGACTCCGAGAGACCCAGTACTTC
TRBV5-4,.,TRBD1,TRBJ2-1,CASSPPLGQAYNEQFF,TGTGCCAGCAGCCCTCCCCTTGGACAGGCCTACAATGAGCAGTTCTTC
TRBV20-1,many,TRBD1,TRBJ1-1,CSARDPQGDGAFF,TGCAGTGCTAGAGATCCGCAGGGGGATGGAGCTTTCTTT
TRBV12-3/TRBV12-4,.,.,TRBJ1-4,CASRQGLTLPEKLFF,TGTGCCAGCAGACAGGGCCTAACCTTGCCTGAAAAACTGTTTTTT
TRBV7-9,.,.,TRBJ2-1,CASSPFFVGEQFF,TGTGCCAGCAGCCCCTTCTTCGTCGGTGAGCAGTTCTTC
TRBV20-1,.,TRBD1,TRBJ1-2,CSAQGATNYGYTF,TGCAGTGCTCAGGGGGCAACTAACTATGGCTACACCTTC
TRBV4-1,few,.,TRBJ1-2,CASSQVLGDYGYTF,TGCGCCAGCAGCCAAGTGTTAGGGGACTATGGCTACACCTTC
TRBV4-1,.,TRBD2,TRBJ2-1,CASSPTGLVNEQFF,TGCGCCAGCAGCCCGACGGGACTAGTAAATGAGCAGTTCTTC
TRBV6-6,many,.,TRBJ2-3,CASSYVDTQYF,TGTGCCAGCAGTTACGTCGATACGCAGTATTTT
TRBV19,.,TRBD2,TRBJ2-2,CASSRREWGGELFF,TGTGCCAGTAGTAGGCGGGAGTGGGGCGGGGAGCTGTTTTTT
TRBV20-1,.,.,TRBJ2-1,CSARDTGRTGRIQFF,TGCAGTGCTAGAGACACAGGGCGGACCGGGAGGATACAGTTCTTC
TRBV5-1,few,.,TRBJ2-2,CASSPVWENTGELFF,TGCGCCAGCAGCCCGGTATGGGAGAACACCGGGGAGCTGTTTTTT
TRBV14,.,.,TRBJ1-1,CASSQELVATEAFF,TGTGCCAGCAGCCAAGAACTTGTTGCCACTGAAGCTTTCTTT
TRBV10-3,.,.,TRBJ1-5,CAISESRGSNQPQHF,TGTGCCATCAGTGAGTCCCGGGGGAGCAATCAGCCCCAGCATTTT
TRBV6-5,.,.,TRBJ1-6,CASSGYNSPLHF,TGTGCCAGCAGCGGATATAATTCACCCCTCCACTTT
TRBV4-3,.,.,TRBJ2-5,CASSQGIGGQETQYF,TGCGCCAGCAGCCAAGGAATCGGGGGACAAGAGACCCAGTACTTC
TRBV12-3/TRBV12-4,many,TRBD1,TRBJ1-5,CASSLSRGTNSNQPQHF,TGTGCCAGCAGTTTATCCAGGGGGACAAATAGCAATCAGCCCCAGCATTTT
TRBV20-1,few,TRBD1,TRBJ1-6,CSAQGGGLYNSPLHF,TGCAGTGCTCAGGGAGGGGGCCTCTATAATTCACCCCTCCACTTT
TRBV6-2/TRBV6-3,few,TRBD2,TRBJ2-1,CASSYSMPRWGGREVNEQFF,TGTGCCAGCAGTTACTCGATGCCCCGTTGGGGCGGTCGGGAGGTCAATGAGCAGTTCTTC
TRBV14,.,.,TRBJ2-2,CASSQELQLYNTGELFF,TGTGCCAGCAGCCAAGAACTACAGCTCTATAACACCGGGGAGCTGTTTTTT
TRBV5-1,few,.,TRBJ2-2,CASSLDNKRSGELFF,TGCGCCAGCAGCTTGGATAACAAGCGTTCCGGGGAGCTGTTTTTT
TRBV6-2/TRBV6-3,.,TRBD2,TRBJ2-2,CASSSRTRFTGELFF,TGTGCCAGCAGTTCAAGGACTAGGTTCACCGGGGAGCTGTTTTTT
TRBV28,many,.,TRBJ1-2,CASSPKQGFYTF,TGTGCCAGCAGTCCCAAACAGGGTTTTTACACCTTC
TRBV12-3/TRBV12-4,many,TRBD1,TRBJ1-5,CASTLRQGLSQPQHF,TGTGCCAGCACTCTCAGACAGGGTTTAAGTCAGCCCCAGCATTTT
TRBV6-2/TRBV6-3,few,.,TRBJ2-7,CASSYSLGSYEQYF,TGTGCCAGCAGTTACTCGCTAGGCTCCTACGAGCAGTACTTC
TRBV29-1,many,TRBD1,TRBJ2-7,CSARTGGAGYEQYF,TGCAGCGCTAGAACAGGGGGCGCCGGCTACGAGCAGTACTTC
TRBV25-1,many,.,TRBJ1-4,CASSWQGGEKLFF,TGTGCCAGCAGTTGGCAGGGCGGTGAAAAACTGTTTTTT
TRBV4-2,few,.,TRBJ2-2,CASSQASDTGELFF,TGTGCCAGCAGCCAAGCTTCGGACACCGGGGAGCTGTTTTTT
TRBV15,.,.,TRBJ2-1,CATSPRASAYNEQFF,TGTGCCACCAGCCCCCGGGCTAGCGCCTACAATGAGCAGTTCTTC
TRBV6-1,few,.,TRBJ1-6,CASSDRDNSPLHF,TGTGCCAGCTCAGACCGGGATAATTCACCCCTCCACTTT
TRBV12-3/TRBV12-4,.,.,TRBJ2-5,CASSSPGEETQYF,TGTGCCAGCAGTTCTCCAGGGGAAGAGACCCAGTACTTC
TRBV7-2,.,TRBD1,TRBJ2-1,CASSKTGQGAMNEQFF,TGTGCCAGCAGCAAAACGGGACAGGGGGCAATGAATGAGCAGTTCTTC
TRBV6-1,.,TRBD1,TRBJ1-5,CASNQGADQPQHF,TGTGCCAGCAATCAGGGGGCAGATCAGCCCCAGCATTTT
TRBV5-1,many,TRBD2,TRBJ2-7,CASSRTAGAWEQYF,TGCGCCAGCAGCCGGACAGCGGGGGCGTGGGAGCAGTACTTC
TRBV12-3/TRBV12-4,.,.,TRBJ2-7,CASSLNAGVDEQYF,TGTGCCAGCAGTTTAAACGCTGGGGTCGACGAGCAGTACTTC
TRBV12-3/TRBV12-4,.,TRBD2,TRBJ2-5,CASRTSGGASETQYF,TGTGCCAGCAGGACTAGCGGGGGGGCATCAGAGACCCAGTACTTC
TRBV3-1,.,.,TRBJ2-5,CASSHSPLVQETQYF,TGTGCCAGCAGCCACAGCCCCCTAGTTCAAGAGACCCAGTACTTC
TRBV3-1,.,.,TRBJ1-1,CASSRAGGVEAFF,TGTGCCAGCTCCCGGGCGGGGGGGGTTGAAGCTTTCTTT
TRBV11-2,.,TRBD1,TRBJ2-2,CASGHGDRLAPNTGELFF,TGTGCCAGCGGCCATGGGGACAGACTCGCTCCGAACACCGGGGAGCTGTTTTTT
TRBV5-1,.,TRBD1,TRBJ2-5,CASSTGTGEETQYF,TGCGCCAGCAGCACGGGGACAGGGGAAGAGACCCAGTACTTC
TRBV7-9,.,.,TRBJ2-7,CASSPRILDEQYF,TGTGCCAGCAGCCCCCGGATCCTAGACGAGCAGTACTTC
TRBV12-3/TRBV12-4,few,TRBD2,TRBJ2-3,CASKQWEGTDTQYF,TGTGCCAGCAAGCAATGGGAGGGGACAGATACGCAGTATTTT
TRBV7-2,.,.,TRBJ1-5,CASSLAQERPQHF,TGTGCCAGCAGCTTAGCCCAGGAGCGGCCCCAGCATTTT
TRBV20-1,few,TRBD2,TRBJ2-1,CSAPASGLAAVNYNEQFF,TGCAGTGCTCCTGCCTCGGGACTAGCGGCAGTCAACTACAATGAGCAGTTCTTC
TRBV4-3,.,.,TRBJ2-7,CASSQVRGPLGYEQYF,TGCGCCAGCAGCCAAGTTAGGGGCCCTCTCGGGTACGAGCAGTACTTC
TRBV12-3/TRBV12-4,.,TRBD1,TRBJ1-4,CASSLTGPHEKLFF,TGTGCCAGCAGTCTGACAGGGCCCCATGAAAAACTGTTTTTT
TRBV7-2,.,TRBD1,TRBJ2-7,CASSWGQVNYEQYF,TGTGCCAGCAGCTGGGGACAGGTTAACTACGAGCAGTACTTC
TRBV6-2/TRBV6-3,few,.,TRBJ1-1,CASSYRVGREIRDTEAFF,TGTGCCAGCAGTTACAGGGTGGGACGGGAGATTCGGGACACTGAAGCTTTCTTT
TRBV29-1,few,TRBD1,TRBJ1-2,CSVEPRDRVYGYTF,TGCAGCGTTGAACCCCGGGACAGGGTGTATGGCTACACCTTC
TRBV5-6,few,TRBD1,TRBJ2-7,CASRKGQGYEQYF,TGTGCCAGCAGGAAAGGACAGGGTTACGAGCAGTACTTC
TRBV14,.,TRBD2,TRBJ2-7,CASSHPGERELQYF,TGTGCCAGCAGCCACCCCGGGGAGCGGGAGTTGCAGTACTTC
TRBV5-1,many,.,TRBJ1-1,CASRSGTAEAFF,TGCGCCAGCCGGTCAGGTACGGCTGAAGCTTTCTTT
TRBV11-2,few,TRBD2,TRBJ2-3,CASSLLAGGPSDTQYF,TGTGCCAGCAGCTTGTTAGCGGGAGGGCCCTCAGATACGCAGTATTTT
TRBV4-3,many,.,TRBJ1-1,CASSQAGGGMLNTEAFF,TGCGCCAGCAGCCAAGCCGGGGGGGGGATGTTGAACACTGAAGCTTTCTTT
TRBV7-2,many,.,TRBJ2-7,CASSPWTGIYEQYF,TGTGCCAGCAGCCCCTGGACGGGGATTTACGAGCAGTACTTC